The subject of this entry is one T cell receptor (beta chain). These data are taken from a study of radiation and T cells in renal cell carcinoma. Time point indicated: blood 4 weeks post-SBRT, at nephrectomy. As to treatment: 15 Gy SBRT to primary tumor, nephrectomy 4 weeks later. The tumor was a clear cell renal cell carcinoma. Per germline, CDR1 SGHTA and CDR2 FQGNSA. V lost 5 bases, J lost 6 bases, and 16 bases lay in between. The CDR3 loop spans 14 amino acids. Libraries were prepared by immunoSEQ multiplex PCR; TCRdb keeps only in-frame clonotypes and omits some of them. This sample yields fewer than 85,000 clones, of which about 88% are seen a single time; over 5.5% belongs to the top ten.

This specimen was blood, taken from a patient whose treatment included radiotherapy and nephrectomy. The genes are TRBV7-2 and TRBJ2-5, with D uncertain. The receptor comes from a woman between 65 and 79 years old with renal cell carcinoma. The chain's CDR3 is CASSASRALQTQYF. Here the CDR3 DNA reads TGTGCCAGCAGCGCATCCCGGGCCTTGCAGACCCAGTACTTC.